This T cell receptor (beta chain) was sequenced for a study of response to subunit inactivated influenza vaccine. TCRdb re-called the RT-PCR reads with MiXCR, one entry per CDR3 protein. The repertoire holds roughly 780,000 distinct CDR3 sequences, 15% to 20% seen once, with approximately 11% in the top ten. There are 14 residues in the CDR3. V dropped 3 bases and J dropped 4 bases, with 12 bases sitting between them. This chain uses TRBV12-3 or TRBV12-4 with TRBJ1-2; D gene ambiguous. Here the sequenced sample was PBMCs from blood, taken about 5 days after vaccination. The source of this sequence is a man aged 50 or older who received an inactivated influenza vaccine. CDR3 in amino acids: CASSFSGRVYGYTF. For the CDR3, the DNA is TGTGCCAGCAGTTTCTCCGGCCGGGTCTATGGCTACACCTTC.